These T cell receptor beta chains were read from a single sample in a study of human T cells and chemical hapten exposure. TCRdb analysed the 5' RACE reads with MiXCR anew, one entry per CDR3 protein. The repertoire has under 150,000 distinct CDR3 sequences, around a fifth of them found once; the top ten carry approximately 2.8%. These receptors were collected from a human donor in good health. Both conserved end residues are part of each CDR3. A D gene is named only where the DNA matches it firmly. Size tells how often a clone was seen (once, few, many) or the class of an expanded clone, and some rows leave it out.

d_gene	abundance	v_gene	j_gene	CDR3nt	CDR3aa
.	.	TRBV21-1	TRBJ2-3	TGTGCCAGCAGCTACCAGGAGCCCCGGGAGAACACAGATACGCAGTATTTT	CASSYQEPRENTDTQYF
TRBD2	.	TRBV4-1	TRBJ2-7	TGCGCCAGCAGCCAGTTTCCACTAGCGGGCGGCCTGAGCTCCTACGAGCAGTACTTC	CASSQFPLAGGLSSYEQYF
.	few	TRBV7-3	TRBJ1-1	TGTGCCAGCAGCTTAACGTCGGATAGGGGAGCTTTCTTT	CASSLTSDRGAFF
.	.	TRBV27	TRBJ2-1	TGTGCCAGCGGCCCGATGGCAGGGGATGAGCAGTTCTTC	CASGPMAGDEQFF
.	many	TRBV28	TRBJ1-5	TGTGCCAGCAGTTTTAACGCAGGGAGGGATCAGCCCCAGCATTTT	CASSFNAGRDQPQHF
.	few	TRBV18	TRBJ1-1	TGTGCCAGCTCACCTCGGCAGGGCAATGAAGCTTTCTTT	CASSPRQGNEAFF
.	.	TRBV14	TRBJ2-3	TGTGCCAGCAGCCAAGGCCATGCAGATACGCAGTATTTT	CASSQGHADTQYF
.	.	TRBV29-1	TRBJ2-5	TGCAGCGCCCTAATCAGCCGAGAGACCCAGTACTTC	CSALISRETQYF
TRBD2	.	TRBV4-2	TRBJ2-3	TGTGCCAGCAGCCAACACCCTAGCGGGAGTACGGAGTATTTT	CASSQHPSGSTEYF
.	few	TRBV28	TRBJ2-3	TGTGCCAGCAGTTTAATGACAGGTACCACAGATACGCAGTATTTT	CASSLMTGTTDTQYF
.	.	TRBV28	TRBJ2-1	TGTGCCAGCAGTTTAAAACTAGTTTATGGGCAGTTCTTC	CASSLKLVYGQFF
.	few	TRBV9	TRBJ2-5	TGTGCCAGCAGCGTAGGTCGTGGGGCCAGGGGAGAGACCCAGTACTTC	CASSVGRGARGETQYF
.	.	TRBV29-1	TRBJ1-1	TGCAGCGTGGTTGGACAGACGTTCGGGGAGAACACTGAAGCTTTCTTT	CSVVGQTFGENTEAFF
.	few	TRBV27	TRBJ2-3	TGTGCCAGCAGTTCCCCCCATAGCACAGATACGCAGTATTTT	CASSSPHSTDTQYF
.	.	TRBV6-1	TRBJ2-4	TGTGCCAGCAGTGAACCCGGCAAAAACATTCAGTACTTC	CASSEPGKNIQYF
.	.	TRBV27	TRBJ2-7	TGTGCCAGCAGTTTCCGGCCCCCGGGGAGAAACAACGAGCAGTACTTC	CASSFRPPGRNNEQYF
TRBD2	few	TRBV20-1	TRBJ2-2	TGCAGTGCTCCTAGGACTAGCGCGAACACCGGGGAGCTGTTTTTT	CSAPRTSANTGELFF